These T cell receptor beta chains were read from a single sample in a study of blood T cell repertoires in COVID-19. Profiled with immunoSEQ multiplex PCR; TCRdb holds only in-frame clones, not every one. The repertoire holds over 400,000 clones, with roughly 89% as singletons. The sample comprised peripheral blood. The receptors shown here come from a woman aged 45-60 years with COVID-19, enrolled during active disease. Both conserved end residues are part of each CDR3. The D gene is left open where the match is weak. For some rows the clone size is stated as once, few or many, or as a class when expanded; others skip it.

cdr3_aa cdr3_nt clone_size j_call v_call d_call
CASSPGRLAGGQETQYF TGTGCCAGCAGCCCTGGTAGGCTAGCGGGGGGCCAAGAGACCCAGTACTTC . TRBJ2-5 TRBV3-1/TRBV3-2 TRBD2
CASSLGGRGQPQHF TGTGCCAGCAGCTTAGGGGGGAGGGGTCAGCCCCAGCATTTT . TRBJ1-5 TRBV7-9 .
CASSARLRGLGNQPQHF TGTGCCAGCAGCGCCCGTCTTCGGGGACTGGGCAATCAGCCCCAGCATTTT . TRBJ1-5 TRBV2 .
CASSAGQGYTEAFF TGTGCCAGCAGCGCGGGACAGGGGTACACTGAAGCTTTCTTT . TRBJ1-1 TRBV11-2 TRBD1
CASSQGGLAGGYLSYEQYF TGTGCCAGCAGCCAAGGGGGACTAGCGGGGGGATACCTCTCCTACGAGCAGTACTTC . TRBJ2-7 TRBV14 TRBD2
CASSIQGSQPQHF TGTGCCAGCAGTATCCAGGGGAGTCAGCCCCAGCATTTT . TRBJ1-5 TRBV12-3/TRBV12-4 .
CASGMWRTEAFF TGTGCCAGCGGAATGTGGAGGACTGAAGCTTTCTTT . TRBJ1-1 TRBV12-3/TRBV12-4 .
CASSQELAGGPRDTQYF TGTGCCAGCAGCCAAGAGCTAGCGGGGGGGCCACGGGATACGCAGTATTTT . TRBJ2-3 TRBV3-1/TRBV3-2 TRBD2
CASSEGRQGVSEAFF TGTGCCAGCAGTGAAGGCAGACAGGGCGTCTCTGAAGCTTTCTTT . TRBJ1-1 TRBV2 TRBD1
CASSTGGSGQPQHF TGTGCCAGTAGTACAGGGGGCTCCGGGCAGCCCCAGCATTTT . TRBJ1-5 TRBV19 TRBD1
CASRSDRMIFQPQHF TGTGCCAGCAGGTCGGACAGGATGATATTTCAGCCCCAGCATTTT once TRBJ1-5 TRBV25-1 TRBD1
CASSMDREAGNTIYF TGTGCCAGTAGTATGGACAGGGAGGCTGGAAACACCATATATTTT . TRBJ1-3 TRBV19 TRBD1
CASSPGTSGGIQETQYF TGTGCCAGCAGCCCTGGGACTAGCGGGGGAATACAAGAGACCCAGTACTTC . TRBJ2-5 TRBV4-2 TRBD2
CAWSVSGISTETQYF TGTGCCTGGAGTGTATCCGGGATTTCGACAGAGACCCAGTACTTC . TRBJ2-5 TRBV30 .
CASSNPGTGTNEQFF TGCGCCAGCAGTAACCCCGGGACAGGCACCAATGAGCAGTTCTTC . TRBJ2-1 TRBV10-1 TRBD1
CAWGAGRATDTQYF TGTGCCTGGGGAGCAGGTCGAGCCACAGATACGCAGTATTTT . TRBJ2-3 TRBV30 .
CASSLEMLAGEQYF TGCGCCAGCAGCTTGGAAATGTTAGCCGGGGAGCAGTACTTC . TRBJ2-7 TRBV5-1 .
CASISWDRGRNIQYF TGTGCCAGCATATCTTGGGACAGGGGGCGAAACATTCAGTACTTC . TRBJ2-4 TRBV27 TRBD1
CASRPGGRGNTIYF TGTGCCAGCAGACCGGGAGGACGGGGAAACACCATATATTTT . TRBJ1-3 TRBV27 .
CASSLGTGAYEQYF TGTGCCAGCAGCCTCGGGACAGGGGCCTACGAGCAGTACTTC . TRBJ2-7 TRBV11-2 TRBD1
CASSLDGGGPPNNEQFF TGTGCCAGCAGCTTAGACGGGGGAGGGCCCCCTAACAATGAGCAGTTCTTC once TRBJ2-1 TRBV11-2 TRBD2
CASSLGGGNEQYF TGTGCCAGCAGCTTAGGAGGGGGCAACGAGCAGTACTTC . TRBJ2-7 TRBV7-8 TRBD1
CASSYSGTGANTEAFF TGTGCCAGCAGTTACTCGGGGACAGGGGCGAACACTGAAGCTTTCTTT . TRBJ1-1 TRBV6-5 TRBD1
CASSHSGGRETQYF TGTGCCAGCAGTCATTCAGGGGGCAGGGAGACCCAGTACTTC . TRBJ2-5 TRBV25-1 TRBD1
CASSSQGVNTEAFF TGTGCCAGCAGCTCACAGGGGGTAAACACTGAAGCTTTCTTT . TRBJ1-1 TRBV5-4 TRBD1
CASSSRGQPQHF TGTGCCAGCAGTTCCAGGGGCCAGCCCCAGCATTTT . TRBJ1-5 TRBV2 .
CASTGWGAGNTIYF TGTGCCAGCACGGGATGGGGGGCTGGAAACACCATATATTTT . TRBJ1-3 TRBV28 .
CASSLVFRGLVSYEQYF TGTGCCAGCAGCTTAGTATTCAGGGGGCTTGTATCCTACGAGCAGTACTTC . TRBJ2-7 TRBV7-2 TRBD1
CATSDLGGSPSTDTQYF TGTGCCACCAGTGACCTAGGAGGGTCACCCTCCACAGATACGCAGTATTTT . TRBJ2-3 TRBV24-1 .
CSVEGLGEKLFF TGCAGCGTTGAAGGTCTCGGGGAAAAACTGTTTTTT . TRBJ1-4 TRBV29-1 .
CASSTWDRPPRKQYF TGTGCCAGCAGTACCTGGGACAGACCCCCTCGGAAGCAGTACTTC . TRBJ2-7 TRBV27 TRBD1
CASSDRLGEKLFF TGTGCCAGCTCCGACAGGTTGGGTGAAAAACTGTTTTTT . TRBJ1-4 TRBV18 .
CASSLDRPQPQHF TGTGCCAGCAGTTTGGACAGACCGCAGCCCCAGCATTTT . TRBJ1-5 TRBV12-3/TRBV12-4 .
CASSRGPDNSPLHF TGTGCCAGCAGCCGAGGGCCCGATAATTCACCCCTCCACTTT . TRBJ1-6 TRBV9 .
CASSLRRQYYEQYF TGTGCCAGCAGCTTGAGGCGGCAGTACTACGAGCAGTACTTC . TRBJ2-7 TRBV11-3 .
CAWSFGDRGLYYGYTF TGTGCCTGGAGTTTCGGCGACAGGGGGCTCTACTATGGCTACACCTTC . TRBJ1-2 TRBV30 TRBD1
CASSLGLAGGRRETQYF TGCGCCAGCAGCTTAGGACTAGCGGGGGGACGTCGAGAGACCCAGTACTTC . TRBJ2-5 TRBV5-1 TRBD2
CASSRYRDILFF TGTGCCAGCAGCCGATACCGGGACATTCTATTCTTC . TRBJ2-7 TRBV5-8 .
CASSYSGTDAYEQYF TGTGCCAGCAGTTACTCTGGGACAGATGCCTACGAGCAGTACTTC . TRBJ2-7 TRBV6-5 TRBD1
CASSVAAGGWTGELFF TGTGCCAGCAGCGTAGCGGCGGGGGGTTGGACCGGGGAGCTGTTTTTT . TRBJ2-2 TRBV9 TRBD2
CASSLGGRDEQYF TGTGCCAGCAGCTTAGGGGGCAGGGACGAGCAGTACTTC few TRBJ2-7 TRBV7-2 .
CASGQGSNTEAFF TGTGCCAGCGGGCAGGGATCGAACACTGAAGCTTTCTTT . TRBJ1-1 TRBV6-5 .
CASSRLPGNLNTEAFF TGCGCCAGCAGCCGACTTCCCGGTAACTTGAACACTGAAGCTTTCTTT . TRBJ1-1 TRBV4-1 .
CASSLGTADTQYF TGCGCCAGCAGCTTGGGAACAGCAGATACGCAGTATTTT . TRBJ2-3 TRBV5-1 .
CASSTYSQGAEAFF TGTGCCAGCTCAACCTACAGTCAGGGCGCTGAAGCTTTCTTT . TRBJ1-1 TRBV18 .
CASIRGQGTEAFF TGTGCCAGCATCAGAGGACAGGGCACTGAAGCTTTCTTT . TRBJ1-1 TRBV6-5 TRBD1
CASRGTAPEGYTF TGTGCCAGCAGGGGGACAGCCCCAGAGGGCTACACCTTC . TRBJ1-2 TRBV6-5 TRBD1
CASSPRVANYGYTF TGCGCCAGCAGCCCCCGGGTTGCTAACTATGGCTACACCTTC . TRBJ1-2 TRBV5-1 .
CASRPKNTEAFF TGTGCCAGCAGACCTAAAAACACTGAAGCTTTCTTT . TRBJ1-1 TRBV14 .
CAISAHLPQGNQPQHF TGTGCCATCAGTGCTCACCTGCCTCAGGGGAATCAGCCCCAGCATTTT . TRBJ1-5 TRBV10-3 .
CASSEGGSYNEQFF TGTGCCAGCAGTGAAGGGGGTTCCTACAATGAGCAGTTCTTC once TRBJ2-1 TRBV6-4 .
CSTRTGPNSPLHF TGCAGCACGAGGACAGGGCCGAATTCACCCCTCCACTTT once TRBJ1-6 TRBV29-1 TRBD1
CASSDHSQNTEAFF TGTGCCAGCAGTGACCACAGCCAGAACACTGAAGCTTTCTTT . TRBJ1-1 TRBV25-1 .
CASSWGQTSTGELFF TGTGCCAGCAGCTGGGGACAGACCTCGACCGGGGAGCTGTTTTTT few TRBJ2-2 TRBV7-6 TRBD1
CASSFGTHPTDTQYF TGTGCCAGCAGCTTCGGGACACACCCCACAGATACGCAGTATTTT . TRBJ2-3 TRBV5-4 .
CASSTDYYTDTQYF TGCGCCAGCAGCACCGACTACTACACAGATACGCAGTATTTT . TRBJ2-3 TRBV5-1 .
CAWSLRSPGNSPLHF TGTGCCTGGAGTCTCCGGTCACCAGGGAATTCACCCCTCCACTTT . TRBJ1-6 TRBV30 .
CASSPRDTRGETQYF TGTGCCAGCAGCCCCCGGGACACCCGAGGAGAGACCCAGTACTTC . TRBJ2-5 TRBV7-6 .
CASTVNYGYTF TGTGCCTCCACGGTTAACTATGGCTACACCTTC . TRBJ1-2 TRBV6-5 .